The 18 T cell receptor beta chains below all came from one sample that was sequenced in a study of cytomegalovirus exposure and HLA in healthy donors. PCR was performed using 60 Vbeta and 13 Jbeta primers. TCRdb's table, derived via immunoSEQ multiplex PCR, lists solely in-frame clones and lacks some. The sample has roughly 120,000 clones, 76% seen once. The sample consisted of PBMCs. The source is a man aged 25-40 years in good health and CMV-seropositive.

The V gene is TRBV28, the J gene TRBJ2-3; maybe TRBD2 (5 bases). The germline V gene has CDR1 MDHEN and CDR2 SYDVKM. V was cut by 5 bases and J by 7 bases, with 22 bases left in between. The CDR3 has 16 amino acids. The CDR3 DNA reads TGTGCCAGCAGTCCTTGGACTGGCCGGGTGGGGAATACGCAGTATTTT. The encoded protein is CASSPWTGRVGNTQYF.

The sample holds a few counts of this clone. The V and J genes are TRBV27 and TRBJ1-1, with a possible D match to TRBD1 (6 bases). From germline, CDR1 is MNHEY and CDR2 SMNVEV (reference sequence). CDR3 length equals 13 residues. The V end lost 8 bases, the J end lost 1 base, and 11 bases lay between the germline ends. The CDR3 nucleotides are TGTGCCAGCGGCCGCAGGGGGAACACTGAAGCTTTCTTT. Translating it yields CASGRRGNTEAFF.

The CDR3: CASSAKGLAAYEQYF. The CDR3 coding sequence is TGTGCCAGCAGCGCTAAAGGACTAGCGGCCTACGAGCAGTACTTC. This chain uses TRBV7-2 with TRBJ2-7, with 10 positions matching TRBD2. V shed 5 bases, J shed 2 bases, and the junction held 6 bases outside the gene matches. Germline CDR1 and CDR2: SGHTA and FQGNSA. The CDR3 has 15 amino acids.

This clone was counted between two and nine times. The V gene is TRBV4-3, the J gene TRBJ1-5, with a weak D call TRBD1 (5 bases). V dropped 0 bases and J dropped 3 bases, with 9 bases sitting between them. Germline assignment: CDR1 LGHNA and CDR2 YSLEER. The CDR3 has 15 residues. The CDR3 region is CASSQDRGFNQPQHF. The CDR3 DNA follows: TGCGCCAGCAGCCAAGATCGGGGGTTCAATCAGCCCCAGCATTTT.

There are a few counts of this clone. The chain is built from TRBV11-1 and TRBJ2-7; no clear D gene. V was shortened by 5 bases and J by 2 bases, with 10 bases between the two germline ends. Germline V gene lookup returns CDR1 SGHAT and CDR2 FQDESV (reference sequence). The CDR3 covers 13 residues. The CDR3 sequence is CASSPRPAYEQYF. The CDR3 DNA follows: TGTGCCAGCAGCCCGAGGCCAGCCTACGAGCAGTACTTC.

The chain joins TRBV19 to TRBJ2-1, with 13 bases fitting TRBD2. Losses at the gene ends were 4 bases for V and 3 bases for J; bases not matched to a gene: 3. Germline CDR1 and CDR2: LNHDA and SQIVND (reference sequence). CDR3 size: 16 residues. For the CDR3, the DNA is TGTGCCAGTAGTAAGACTAGCGGGGGGATCTACAATGAGCAGTTCTTC. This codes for CASSKTSGGIYNEQFF.

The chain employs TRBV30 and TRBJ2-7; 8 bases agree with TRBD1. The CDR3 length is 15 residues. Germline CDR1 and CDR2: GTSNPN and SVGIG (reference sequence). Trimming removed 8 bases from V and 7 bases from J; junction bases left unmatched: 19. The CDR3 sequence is CAVRWGTGTANEQYF. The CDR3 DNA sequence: TGTGCCGTTCGTTGGGGGACAGGAACAGCCAATGAGCAGTACTTC.

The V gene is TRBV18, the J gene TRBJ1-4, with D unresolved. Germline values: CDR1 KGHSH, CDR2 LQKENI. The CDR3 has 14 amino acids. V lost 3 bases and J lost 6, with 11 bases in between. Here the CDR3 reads CASSPYVPDEKLFF. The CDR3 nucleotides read TGTGCCAGCTCACCCTACGTCCCCGATGAAAAACTGTTTTTT.

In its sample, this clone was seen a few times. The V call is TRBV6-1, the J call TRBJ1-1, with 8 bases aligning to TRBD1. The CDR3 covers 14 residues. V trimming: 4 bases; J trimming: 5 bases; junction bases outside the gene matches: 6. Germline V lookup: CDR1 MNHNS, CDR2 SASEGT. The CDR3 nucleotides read TGTGCCAGCAGTGTCCAGGGGGCTCGGACTGAAGCTTTCTTT. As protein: CASSVQGARTEAFF.

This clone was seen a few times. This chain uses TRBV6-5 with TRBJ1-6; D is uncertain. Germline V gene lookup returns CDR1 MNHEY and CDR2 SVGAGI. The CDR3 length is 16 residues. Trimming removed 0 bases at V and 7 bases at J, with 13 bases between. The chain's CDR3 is CASSYSRQAPNSPLHF. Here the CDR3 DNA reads TGTGCCAGCAGTTACTCACGGCAGGCTCCAAATTCACCCCTCCACTTT.

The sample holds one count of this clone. DNA of the CDR3: TGTGCCACCAGCAGAGATCGGGGGGACGGGGGCGAGCAGTACTTC. Translation gives CATSRDRGDGGEQYF. The chain combines TRBV15 with TRBJ2-7, with 7 bases identical to TRBD2. The germline CDR1 and CDR2 sequences are LNHNV and YYDKDF (reference sequence). Losses at the gene ends were 0 bases for V and 6 bases for J; bases not matched to a gene: 8. The CDR3 loop spans 15 amino acids.

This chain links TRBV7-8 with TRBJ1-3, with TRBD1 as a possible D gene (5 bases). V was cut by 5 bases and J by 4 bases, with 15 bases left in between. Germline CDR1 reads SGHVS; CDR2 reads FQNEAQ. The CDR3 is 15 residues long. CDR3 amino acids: CASSPSAGRGNTIYF. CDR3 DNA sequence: TGTGCCAGCAGCCCGAGTGCAGGGCGCGGAAACACCATATATTTT.

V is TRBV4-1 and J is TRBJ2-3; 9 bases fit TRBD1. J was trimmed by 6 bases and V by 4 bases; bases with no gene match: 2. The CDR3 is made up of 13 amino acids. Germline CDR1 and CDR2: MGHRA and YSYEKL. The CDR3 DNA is TGCGCCAGCAGCCGTGGGACAGGGGATACGCAGTATTTT. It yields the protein CASSRGTGDTQYF.

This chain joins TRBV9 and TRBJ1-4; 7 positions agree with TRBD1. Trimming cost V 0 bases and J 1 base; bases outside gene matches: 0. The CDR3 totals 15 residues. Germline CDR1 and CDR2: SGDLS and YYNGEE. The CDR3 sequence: CASSVAGGTNEKLFF. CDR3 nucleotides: TGTGCCAGCAGCGTAGCAGGGGGAACTAATGAAAAACTGTTTTTT.

CDR3 sequence (DNA): TGCGCCAGCAGCTGGACCAGCGGGGGGGCCGTAAGTGAGCAGTTCTTC. This translates into CASSWTSGGAVSEQFF. V and J are TRBV5-1 and TRBJ2-1; 10 bases match TRBD2. The CDR3 length is 16 residues. In germline, CDR1 is SGHRS, CDR2 YFSETQ. With V trimmed by 3 bases and J by 9 bases, 12 bases remained unmatched.

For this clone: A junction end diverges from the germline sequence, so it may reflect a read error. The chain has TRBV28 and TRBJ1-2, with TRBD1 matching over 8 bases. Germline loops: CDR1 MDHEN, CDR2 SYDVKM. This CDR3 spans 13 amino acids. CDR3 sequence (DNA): TGTGCCAGCAGCCGAACAGGGGGATTTGGCTGCACCTTC. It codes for CASSRTGGFGCTF.

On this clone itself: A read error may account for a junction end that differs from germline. Written as DNA, the CDR3 is TGCGCCAGCAGCCAAGAAGGGACAGGCCTTAGGACCCAATACTTC. As protein: CASSQEGTGLRTQYF. The V and J genes are TRBV4-3 and TRBJ2-5, with TRBD1 matching over 8 bases. The CDR3 has 15 residues. Germline CDR1 is LGHNA and CDR2 is YSLEER.

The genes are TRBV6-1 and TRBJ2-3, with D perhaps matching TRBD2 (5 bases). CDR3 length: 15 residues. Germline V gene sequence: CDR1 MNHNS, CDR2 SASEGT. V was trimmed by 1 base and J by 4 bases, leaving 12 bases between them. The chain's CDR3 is CASSEGRGWADTQYF. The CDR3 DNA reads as TGTGCCAGCAGTGAAGGCCGGGGATGGGCAGATACGCAGTATTTT.